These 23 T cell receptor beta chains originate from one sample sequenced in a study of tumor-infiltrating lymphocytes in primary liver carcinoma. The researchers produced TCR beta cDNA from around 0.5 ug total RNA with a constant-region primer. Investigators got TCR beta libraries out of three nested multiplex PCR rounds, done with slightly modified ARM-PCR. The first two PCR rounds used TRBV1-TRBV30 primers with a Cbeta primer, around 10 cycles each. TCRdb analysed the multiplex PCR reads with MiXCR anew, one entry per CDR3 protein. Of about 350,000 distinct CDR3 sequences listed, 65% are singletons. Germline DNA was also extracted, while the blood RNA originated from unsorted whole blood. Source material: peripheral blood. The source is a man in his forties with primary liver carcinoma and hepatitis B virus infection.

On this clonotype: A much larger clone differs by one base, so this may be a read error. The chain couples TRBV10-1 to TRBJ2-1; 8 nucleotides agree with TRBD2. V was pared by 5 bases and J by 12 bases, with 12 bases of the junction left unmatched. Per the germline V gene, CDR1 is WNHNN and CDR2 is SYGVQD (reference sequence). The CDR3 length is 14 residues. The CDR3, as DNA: TGCGCCAGCAGTCCCGGGAGGGAGTTGGATGGGCAGTTCTTC. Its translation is CASSPGRELDGQFF.

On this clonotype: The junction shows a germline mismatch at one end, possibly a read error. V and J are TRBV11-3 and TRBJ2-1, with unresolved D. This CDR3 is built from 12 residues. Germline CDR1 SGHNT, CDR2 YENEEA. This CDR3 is CASSSGDLEQFF. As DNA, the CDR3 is TGTGCCAGTAGCTCCGGCGACTTGGAGCAGTTCTTC.

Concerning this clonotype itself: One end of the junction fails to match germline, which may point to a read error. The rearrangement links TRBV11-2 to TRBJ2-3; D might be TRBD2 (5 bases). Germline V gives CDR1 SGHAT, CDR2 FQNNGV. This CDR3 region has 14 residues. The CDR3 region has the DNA TGTGCCAACAGCTTCGGGGTTATCACAGATACGCAGTATTTT. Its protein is CANSFGVITDTQYF.

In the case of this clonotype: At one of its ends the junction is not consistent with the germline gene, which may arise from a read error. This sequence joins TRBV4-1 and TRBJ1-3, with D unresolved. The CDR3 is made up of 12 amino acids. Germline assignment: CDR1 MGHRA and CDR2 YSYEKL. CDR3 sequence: CASKSSRNTIYF. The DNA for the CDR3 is TGTGCCAGCAAATCCTCTAGAAACACCATATATTTT.

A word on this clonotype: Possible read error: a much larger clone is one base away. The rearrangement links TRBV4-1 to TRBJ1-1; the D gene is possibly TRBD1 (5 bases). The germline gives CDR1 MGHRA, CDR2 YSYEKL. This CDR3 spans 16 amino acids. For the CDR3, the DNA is TGCGCCAGCAGCCAACGTCAGGGAGGTTCGGACACTGAAGCTGTCTTT. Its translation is CASSQRQGGSDTEAVF.

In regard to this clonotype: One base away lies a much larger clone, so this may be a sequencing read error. CDR3 region: CAISGSDRYEQYF. The CDR3 DNA sequence: TGTGCCATCAGTGGGTCTGACCGTTACGAGCAGTACTTC. V usage is TRBV10-3 and J usage is TRBJ2-7; D gene uncertain. CDR1 and CDR2 (germline): ENHRY, SYGVKD. The CDR3 sequence is 13 residues long. Trimming took 4 bases from V and 4 from J, leaving 11 bases between them.

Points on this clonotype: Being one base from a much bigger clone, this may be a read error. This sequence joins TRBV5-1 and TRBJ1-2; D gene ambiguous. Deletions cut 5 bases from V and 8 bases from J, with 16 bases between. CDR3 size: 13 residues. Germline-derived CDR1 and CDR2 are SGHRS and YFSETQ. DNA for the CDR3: TGCGCCAGCAGTTCGACCAACACTATCGGCTACACCTTC. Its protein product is CASSSTNTIGYTF. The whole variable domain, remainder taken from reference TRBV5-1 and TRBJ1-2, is KAGVTQTPRYLIKTRGQQVTLSCSPISGHRSVSWYQQTPGQGLQFLFEYFSETQRNKGNFPGRFSGRQFSNSRSEMNVSTLELGDSALYLCASSSTNTIGYTFGSGTRLTVV.

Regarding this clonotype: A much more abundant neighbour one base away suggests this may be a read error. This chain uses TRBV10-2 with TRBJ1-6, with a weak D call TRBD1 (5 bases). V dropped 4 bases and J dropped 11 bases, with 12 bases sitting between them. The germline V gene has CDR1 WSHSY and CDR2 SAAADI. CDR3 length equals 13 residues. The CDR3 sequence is CASSAGTSTPLHF. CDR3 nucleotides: TGCGCCAGCAGTGCCGGGACCTCTACACCCCTCCACTTT.

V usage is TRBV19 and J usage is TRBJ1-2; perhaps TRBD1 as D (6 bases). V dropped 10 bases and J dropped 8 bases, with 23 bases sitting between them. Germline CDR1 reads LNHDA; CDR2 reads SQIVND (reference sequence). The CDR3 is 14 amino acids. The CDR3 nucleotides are TGTGCCACCAAAACCGGGACACCGGGCGGAGGCTACACCTTC. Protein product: CATKTGTPGGGYTF.

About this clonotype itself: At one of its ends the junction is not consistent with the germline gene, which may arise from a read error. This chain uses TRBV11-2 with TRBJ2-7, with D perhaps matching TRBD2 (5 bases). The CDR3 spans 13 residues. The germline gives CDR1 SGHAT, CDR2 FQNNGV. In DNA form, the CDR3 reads TGTGCCGGCAGCCTAGGCGGGCACTACGAGCAGTACTTC. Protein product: CAGSLGGHYEQYF.

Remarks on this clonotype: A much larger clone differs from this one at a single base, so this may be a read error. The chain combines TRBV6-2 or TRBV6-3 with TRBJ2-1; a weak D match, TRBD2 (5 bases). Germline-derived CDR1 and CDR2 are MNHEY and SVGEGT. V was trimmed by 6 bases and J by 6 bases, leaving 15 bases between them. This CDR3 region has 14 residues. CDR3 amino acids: CASRTNGSFNEQFF. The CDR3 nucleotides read TGTGCCAGCAGGACTAACGGGTCTTTCAATGAGCAGTTCTTC.

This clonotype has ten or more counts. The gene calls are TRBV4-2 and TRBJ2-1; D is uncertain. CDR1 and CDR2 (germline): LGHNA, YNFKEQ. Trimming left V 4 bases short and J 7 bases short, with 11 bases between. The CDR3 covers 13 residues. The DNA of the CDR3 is TGTGCCAGCAGCCCGCTAGTTGGGAATGAGCAGTTCTTC. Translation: CASSPLVGNEQFF.

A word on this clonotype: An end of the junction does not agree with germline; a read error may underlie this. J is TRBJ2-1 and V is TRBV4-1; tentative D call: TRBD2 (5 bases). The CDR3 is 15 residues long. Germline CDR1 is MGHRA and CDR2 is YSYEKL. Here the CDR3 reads CASIQGPSSYSEQFF. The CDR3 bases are TGCGCCAGCATCCAAGGTCCTAGCTCCTACAGTGAGCAGTTCTTC.

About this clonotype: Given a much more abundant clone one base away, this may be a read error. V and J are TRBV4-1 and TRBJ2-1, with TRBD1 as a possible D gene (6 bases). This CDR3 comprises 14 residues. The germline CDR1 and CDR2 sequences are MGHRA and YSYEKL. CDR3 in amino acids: CANSTKTGDNEQFF. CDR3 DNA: TGCGCCAACAGCACCAAGACAGGCGACAATGAGCAGTTCTTC.

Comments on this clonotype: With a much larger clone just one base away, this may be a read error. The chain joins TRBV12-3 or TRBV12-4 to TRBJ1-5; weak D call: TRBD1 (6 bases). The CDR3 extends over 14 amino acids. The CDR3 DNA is TGTGCCGGCAGTTTAAGGACAGGCAATCAGCCCCAGCATTTT. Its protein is CAGSLRTGNQPQHF.

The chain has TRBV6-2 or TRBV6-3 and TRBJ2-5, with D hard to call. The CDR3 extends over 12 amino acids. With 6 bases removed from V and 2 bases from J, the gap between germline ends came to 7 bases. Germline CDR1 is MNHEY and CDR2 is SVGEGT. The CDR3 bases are TGTGCCAGCAGCCTAAAACAAGAGACCCAGTACTTC. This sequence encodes CASSLKQETQYF.

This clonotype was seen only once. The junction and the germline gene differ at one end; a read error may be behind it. CDR3 DNA sequence: TGTACTAGCAGTGACGGAAACCAAGAGACCCAGTACTTC. It yields the protein CTSSDGNQETQYF. This chain uses TRBV12-5 with TRBJ2-5; maybe TRBD2 (6 bases). The CDR3 extends over 13 amino acids. Germline CDR1 LGHNT, CDR2 FRNRAP.

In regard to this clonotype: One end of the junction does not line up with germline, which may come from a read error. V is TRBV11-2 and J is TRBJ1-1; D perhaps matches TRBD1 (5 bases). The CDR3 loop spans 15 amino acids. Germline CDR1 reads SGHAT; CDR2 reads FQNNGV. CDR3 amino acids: CTSSRTTTENTEAFF. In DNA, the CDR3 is TGTACCAGCAGCCGAACAACGACAGAGAACACTGAAGCTTTCTTT. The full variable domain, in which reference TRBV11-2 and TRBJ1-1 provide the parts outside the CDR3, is EAGVAQSPRYKIIEKRQSVAFWCNPISGHATLYWYQQILGQGPKLLIQFQNNGVVDDSQLPKDRFSAERLKGVDSTLKIQPAKLEDSAVYLCTSSRTTTENTEAFFGQGTRLTVV.

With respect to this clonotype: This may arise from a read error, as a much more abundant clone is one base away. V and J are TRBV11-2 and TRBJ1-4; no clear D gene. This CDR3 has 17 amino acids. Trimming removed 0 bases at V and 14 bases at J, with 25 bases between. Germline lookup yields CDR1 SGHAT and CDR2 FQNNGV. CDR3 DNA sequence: TGTGCCAGCAGCTTAGATCTTGCAGGCCCAACTAATGAAAGTCTGTTTTTT. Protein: CASSLDLAGPTNESLFF.

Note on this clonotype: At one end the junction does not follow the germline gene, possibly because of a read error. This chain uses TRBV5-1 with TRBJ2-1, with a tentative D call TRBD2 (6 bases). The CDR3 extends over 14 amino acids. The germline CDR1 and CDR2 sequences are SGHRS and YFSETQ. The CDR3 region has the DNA TGCGCCAGCATCTTGGTTGCCGGAGGGGATGAGCAGTTCTTC. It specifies CASILVAGGDEQFF.

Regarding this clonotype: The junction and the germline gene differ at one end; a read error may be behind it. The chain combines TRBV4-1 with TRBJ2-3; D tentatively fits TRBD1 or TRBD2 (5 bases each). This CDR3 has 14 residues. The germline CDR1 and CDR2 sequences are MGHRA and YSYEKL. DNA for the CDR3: TGCGCTAGCAGCCGAGTCGGGGCCACAGATACGCAGTATTTT. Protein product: CASSRVGATDTQYF.

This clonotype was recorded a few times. CDR3 sequence reads: CAWSVWGNQPQHF. In nucleotides, the CDR3 is TGTGCCTGGAGTGTTTGGGGTAATCAGCCCCAGCATTTT. The chain links TRBV30 to TRBJ1-5, with D unresolved. Trimming took off 0 bases at V and 4 bases at J, with 7 bases between the two ends. CDR1 GTSNPN and CDR2 SVGIG come from the germline V gene (reference sequence). The CDR3 loop spans 13 amino acids.

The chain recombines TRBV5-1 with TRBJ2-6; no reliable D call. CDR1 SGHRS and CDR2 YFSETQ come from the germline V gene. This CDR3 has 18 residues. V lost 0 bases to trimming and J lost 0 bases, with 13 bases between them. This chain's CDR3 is CASSLAGDGLSGANVLTF. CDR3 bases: TGCGCCAGCAGCTTGGCCGGTGACGGCCTCTCTGGGGCCAACGTCCTGACTTTC.